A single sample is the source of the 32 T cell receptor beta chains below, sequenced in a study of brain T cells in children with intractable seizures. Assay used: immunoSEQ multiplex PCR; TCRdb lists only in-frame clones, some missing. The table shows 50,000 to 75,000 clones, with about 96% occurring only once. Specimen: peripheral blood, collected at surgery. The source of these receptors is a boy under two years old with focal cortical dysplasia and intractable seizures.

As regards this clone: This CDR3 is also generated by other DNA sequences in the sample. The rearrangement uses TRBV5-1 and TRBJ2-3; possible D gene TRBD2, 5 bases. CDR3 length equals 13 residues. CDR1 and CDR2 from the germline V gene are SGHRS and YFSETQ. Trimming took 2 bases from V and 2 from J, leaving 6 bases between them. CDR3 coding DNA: TGCGCCAGCAGCTTAGCGGACACAGATACGCAGTATTTT. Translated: CASSLADTDTQYF.

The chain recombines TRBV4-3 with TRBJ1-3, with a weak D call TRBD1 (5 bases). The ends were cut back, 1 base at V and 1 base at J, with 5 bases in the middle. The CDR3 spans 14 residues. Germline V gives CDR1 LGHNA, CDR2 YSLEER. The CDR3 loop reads CASSQAGSGNTIYF. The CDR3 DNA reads TGCGCCAGCAGCCAAGCAGGGTCTGGAAACACCATATATTTT.

The CDR3: CASSIGTGSNQPQHF. The CDR3, as DNA: TGTGCCAGTAGTATAGGTACAGGGTCTAATCAGCCCCAGCATTTT. The V and J genes are TRBV19 and TRBJ1-5; a weak D match, TRBD1 (6 bases). V dropped 1 base and J dropped 4 bases, with 11 bases sitting between them. CDR3 length: 15 amino acids. Germline-derived CDR1 and CDR2 are LNHDA and SQIVND (reference sequence).

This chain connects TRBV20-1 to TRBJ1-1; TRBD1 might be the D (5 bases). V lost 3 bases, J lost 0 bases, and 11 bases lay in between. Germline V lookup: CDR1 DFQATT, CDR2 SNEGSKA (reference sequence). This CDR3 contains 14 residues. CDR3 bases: TGCAGTGCTAGTAGGAAGGGGATGAACACTGAAGCTTTCTTT. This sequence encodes CSASRKGMNTEAFF.

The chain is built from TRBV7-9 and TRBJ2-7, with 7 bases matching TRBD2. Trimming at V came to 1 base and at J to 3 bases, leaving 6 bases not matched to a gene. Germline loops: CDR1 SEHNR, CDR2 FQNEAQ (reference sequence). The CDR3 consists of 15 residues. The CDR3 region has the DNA TGTGCCAGCAGCTTAGAAGGTGGCGGGGGCTACGAGCAGTACTTC. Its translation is CASSLEGGGGYEQYF. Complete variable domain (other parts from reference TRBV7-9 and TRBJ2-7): DTGVSQNPRHKITKRGQNVTFRCDPISEHNRLYWYRQTLGQGPEFLTYFQNEAQLEKSRLLSDRFSAERPKGSFSTLEIQRTEQGDSAMYLCASSLEGGGGYEQYFGPGTRLTVT.

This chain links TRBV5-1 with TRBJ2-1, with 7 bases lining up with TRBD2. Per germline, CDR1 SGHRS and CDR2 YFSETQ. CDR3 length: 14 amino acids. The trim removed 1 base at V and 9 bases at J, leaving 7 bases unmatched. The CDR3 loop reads CASSLFAGVVEQFF. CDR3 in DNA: TGCGCCAGCAGCTTGTTTGCGGGAGTTGTTGAGCAGTTCTTC.

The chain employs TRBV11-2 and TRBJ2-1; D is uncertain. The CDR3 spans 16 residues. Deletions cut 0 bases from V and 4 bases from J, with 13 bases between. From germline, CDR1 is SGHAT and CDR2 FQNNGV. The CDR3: CASSLDTSPYYNEQFF. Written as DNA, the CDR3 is TGTGCCAGCAGCTTAGATACCTCCCCCTATTACAATGAGCAGTTCTTC.

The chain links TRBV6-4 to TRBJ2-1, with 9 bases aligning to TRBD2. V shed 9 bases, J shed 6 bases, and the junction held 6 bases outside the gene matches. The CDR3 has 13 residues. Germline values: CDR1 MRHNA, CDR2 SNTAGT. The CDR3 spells CARISGSVNEQFF. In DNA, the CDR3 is TGTGCCAGGATTAGCGGGAGTGTCAATGAGCAGTTCTTC.

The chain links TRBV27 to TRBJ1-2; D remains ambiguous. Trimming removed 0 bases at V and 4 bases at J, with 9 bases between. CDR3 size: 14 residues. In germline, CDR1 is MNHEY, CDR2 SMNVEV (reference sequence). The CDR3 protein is CASSLSRAGYGYTF. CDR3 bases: TGTGCCAGCAGTTTATCGAGGGCGGGCTATGGCTACACCTTC.

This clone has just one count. The CDR3 bases are TGTGCCAGCAGCGTAGATCCAGGCCAGTCCCTCCACTTT. Residues: CASSVDPGQSLHF. The chain links TRBV9 to TRBJ1-6; D is uncertain. The length of the CDR3 is 13 residues. Germline V gene data show CDR1 as SGDLS and CDR2 as YYNGEE. Deletions cut 0 bases from V and 14 bases from J, with 12 bases between.

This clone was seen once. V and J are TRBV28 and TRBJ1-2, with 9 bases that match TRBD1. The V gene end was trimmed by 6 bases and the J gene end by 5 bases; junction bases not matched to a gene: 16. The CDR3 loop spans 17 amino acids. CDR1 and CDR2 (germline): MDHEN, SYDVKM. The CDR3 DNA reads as TGTGCCAGCAGCGACACGCCGGGACAGGGTCTTGATTATGGCTACACCTTC. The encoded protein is CASSDTPGQGLDYGYTF.

CDR3 in DNA: TGTGCCAGCAGTTTCCGGACGAACACCGGGGAGCTGTTTTTT. Amino acid sequence: CASSFRTNTGELFF. The gene calls are TRBV27 and TRBJ2-2; D unclear. The CDR3 runs 14 residues. Germline V CDR1 and CDR2: MNHEY, SMNVEV (reference sequence). Trimming took off 3 bases at V and 0 bases at J, with 5 bases between the two ends.

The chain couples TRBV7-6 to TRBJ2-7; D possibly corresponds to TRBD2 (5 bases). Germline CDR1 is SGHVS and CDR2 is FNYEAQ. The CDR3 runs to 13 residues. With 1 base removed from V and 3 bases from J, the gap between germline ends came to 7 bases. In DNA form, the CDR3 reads TGTGCCAGCAGCTTAGACGGGGTCTACGAGCAGTACTTC. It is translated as CASSLDGVYEQYF.

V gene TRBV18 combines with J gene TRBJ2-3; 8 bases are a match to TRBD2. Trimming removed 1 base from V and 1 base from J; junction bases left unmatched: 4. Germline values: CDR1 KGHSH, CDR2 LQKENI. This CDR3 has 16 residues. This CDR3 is CASSPQNSGGTDTQYF. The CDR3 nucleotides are TGTGCCAGCTCACCACAGAATAGCGGGGGCACAGATACGCAGTATTTT.

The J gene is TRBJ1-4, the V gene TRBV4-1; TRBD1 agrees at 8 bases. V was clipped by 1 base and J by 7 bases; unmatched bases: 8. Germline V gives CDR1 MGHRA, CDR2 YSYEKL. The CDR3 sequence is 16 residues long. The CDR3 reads CASSQGAGGEGEKLFF. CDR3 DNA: TGCGCCAGCAGCCAAGGGGCAGGGGGCGAGGGTGAAAAACTGTTTTTT.

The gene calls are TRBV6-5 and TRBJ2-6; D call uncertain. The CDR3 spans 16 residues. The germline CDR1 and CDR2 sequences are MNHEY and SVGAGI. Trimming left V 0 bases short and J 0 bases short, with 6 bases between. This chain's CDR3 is CASSYSTPSGANVLTF. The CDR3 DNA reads TGTGCCAGCAGTTACTCGACGCCCTCTGGGGCCAACGTCCTGACTTTC.

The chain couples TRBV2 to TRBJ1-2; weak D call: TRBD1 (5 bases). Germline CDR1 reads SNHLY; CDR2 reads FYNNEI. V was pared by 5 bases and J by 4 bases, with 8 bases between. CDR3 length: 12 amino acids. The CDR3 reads CASSRQGYGYTF. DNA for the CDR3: TGTGCCAGCAGTCGCCAGGGCTATGGCTACACCTTC.

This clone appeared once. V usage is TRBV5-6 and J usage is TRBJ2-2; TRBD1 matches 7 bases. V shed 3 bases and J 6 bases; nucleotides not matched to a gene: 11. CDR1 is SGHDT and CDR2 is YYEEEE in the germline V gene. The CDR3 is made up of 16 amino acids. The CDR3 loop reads CASSSDGTAYSGELFF. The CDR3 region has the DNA TGTGCCAGCAGCTCGGACGGGACAGCTTATTCCGGGGAGCTGTTTTTT. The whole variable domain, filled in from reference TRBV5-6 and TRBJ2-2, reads DAGVTQSPTHLIKTRGQQVTLRCSPKSGHDTVSWYQQALGQGPQFIFQYYEEEERQRGNFPDRFSGHQFPNYSSELNVNALLLGDSALYLCASSSDGTAYSGELFFGEGSRLTVL.

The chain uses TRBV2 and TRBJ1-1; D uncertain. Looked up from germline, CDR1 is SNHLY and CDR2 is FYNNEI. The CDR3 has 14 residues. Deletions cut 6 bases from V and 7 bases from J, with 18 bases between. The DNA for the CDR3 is TGTGCCAGCAGAGACCACGTATCCGGGAATGAAGCTTTCTTT. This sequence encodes CASRDHVSGNEAFF.

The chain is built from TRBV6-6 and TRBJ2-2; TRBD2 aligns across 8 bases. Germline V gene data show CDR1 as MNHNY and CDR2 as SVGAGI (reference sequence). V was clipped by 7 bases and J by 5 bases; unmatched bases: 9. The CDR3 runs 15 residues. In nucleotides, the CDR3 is TGTGCCAGCAACAAGGAGGCTAGCGGGACCGGGGAGCTGTTTTTT. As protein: CASNKEASGTGELFF.

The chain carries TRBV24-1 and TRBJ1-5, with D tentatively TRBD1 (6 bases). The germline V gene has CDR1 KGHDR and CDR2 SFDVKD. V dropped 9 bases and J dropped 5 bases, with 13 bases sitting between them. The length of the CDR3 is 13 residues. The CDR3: CATRAGAYQPQHF. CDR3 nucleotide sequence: TGTGCCACCCGTGCAGGGGCTTATCAGCCCCAGCATTTT.

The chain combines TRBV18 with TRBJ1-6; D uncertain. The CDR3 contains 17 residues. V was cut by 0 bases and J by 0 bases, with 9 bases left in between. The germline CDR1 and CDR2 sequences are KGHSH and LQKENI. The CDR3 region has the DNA TGTGCCAGCTCACCACCGGAAGCAGGCTCCTATAATTCACCCCTCCACTTT. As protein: CASSPPEAGSYNSPLHF.

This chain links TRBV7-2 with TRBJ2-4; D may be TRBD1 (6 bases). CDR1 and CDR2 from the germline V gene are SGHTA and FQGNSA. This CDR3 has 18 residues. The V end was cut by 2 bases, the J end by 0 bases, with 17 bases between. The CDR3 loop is CASSLFLRQEEAKNIQYF. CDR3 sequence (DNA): TGTGCCAGCAGCTTATTCCTCCGACAGGAAGAAGCCAAAAACATTCAGTACTTC.

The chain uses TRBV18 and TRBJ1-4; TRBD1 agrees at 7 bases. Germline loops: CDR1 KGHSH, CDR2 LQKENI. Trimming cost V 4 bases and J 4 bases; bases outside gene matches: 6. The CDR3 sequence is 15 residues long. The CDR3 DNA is TGTGCCAGCTCACAACAGACAGGGTTTAATGAAAAACTGTTTTTT. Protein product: CASSQQTGFNEKLFF.

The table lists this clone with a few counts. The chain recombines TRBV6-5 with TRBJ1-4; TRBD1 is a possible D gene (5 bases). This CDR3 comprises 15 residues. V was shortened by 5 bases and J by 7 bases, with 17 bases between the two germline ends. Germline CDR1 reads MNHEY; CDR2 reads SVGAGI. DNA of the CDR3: TGTGCCAGCAGTAATCAGGGTGTGGCATTTGAAAAACTGTTTTTT. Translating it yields CASSNQGVAFEKLFF.

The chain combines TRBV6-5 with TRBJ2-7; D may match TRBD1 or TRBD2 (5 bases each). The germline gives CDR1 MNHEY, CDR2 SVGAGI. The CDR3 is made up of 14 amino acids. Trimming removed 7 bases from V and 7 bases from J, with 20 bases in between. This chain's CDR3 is CASTGMGREREQYF. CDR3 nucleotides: TGTGCCAGCACCGGAATGGGCAGGGAGAGAGAGCAGTACTTC.

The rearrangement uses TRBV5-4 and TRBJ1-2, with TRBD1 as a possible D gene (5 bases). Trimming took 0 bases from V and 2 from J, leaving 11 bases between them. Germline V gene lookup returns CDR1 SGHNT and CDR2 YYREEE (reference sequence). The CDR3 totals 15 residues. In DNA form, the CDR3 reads TGTGCCAGCAGCTTGGACAGGCAAGGGAACTATGGCTACACCTTC. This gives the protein CASSLDRQGNYGYTF.

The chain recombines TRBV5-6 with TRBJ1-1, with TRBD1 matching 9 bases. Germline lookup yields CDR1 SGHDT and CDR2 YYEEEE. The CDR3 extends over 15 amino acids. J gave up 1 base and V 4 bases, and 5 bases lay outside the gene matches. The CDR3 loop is CASSPPGQGNTEAFF. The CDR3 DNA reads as TGTGCCAGCAGCCCACCGGGACAGGGGAACACTGAAGCTTTCTTT.

CDR3 region: CASSLEQGLDTQYF. In DNA, the CDR3 is TGTGCCAGCAGTTTGGAGCAGGGTCTAGATACGCAGTATTTT. This sequence joins TRBV28 and TRBJ2-3, with a weak D call TRBD1 (5 bases). The germline V gene encodes CDR1 MDHEN and CDR2 SYDVKM. The CDR3 is 14 amino acids. Trimming cost V 3 bases and J 5 bases, with 12 bases left between them.

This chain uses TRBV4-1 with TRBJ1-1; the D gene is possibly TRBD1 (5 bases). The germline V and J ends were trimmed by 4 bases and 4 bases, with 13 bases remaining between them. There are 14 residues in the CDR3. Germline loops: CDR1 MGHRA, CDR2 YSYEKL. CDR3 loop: CASSPPGGVTEAFF. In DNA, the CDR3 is TGCGCCAGCAGCCCCCCAGGAGGGGTCACTGAAGCTTTCTTT.

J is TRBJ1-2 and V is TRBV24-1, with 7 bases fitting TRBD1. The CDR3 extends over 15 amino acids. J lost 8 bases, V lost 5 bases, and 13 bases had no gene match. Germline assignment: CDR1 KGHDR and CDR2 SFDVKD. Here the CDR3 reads CATSVAGGRAEGYTF. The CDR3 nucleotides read TGTGCCACCAGTGTCGCAGGGGGAAGGGCGGAGGGCTACACCTTC.

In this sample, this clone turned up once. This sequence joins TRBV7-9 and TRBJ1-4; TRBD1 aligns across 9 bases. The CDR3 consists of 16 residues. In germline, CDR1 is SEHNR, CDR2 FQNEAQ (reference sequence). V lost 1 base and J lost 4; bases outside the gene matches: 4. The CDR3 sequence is CASSLGGQGNNEKLFF. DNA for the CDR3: TGTGCCAGCAGCTTAGGGGGACAGGGAAATAATGAAAAACTGTTTTTT.